This passage covers 22 T cell receptor beta chains from one sample sequenced in a study of glioma-infiltrating T cells (dated by TCRdb to 2015 to 2016). For sequencing, an Illumina MiSeq was employed. TCR alpha and beta CDR3 regions were amplified with the iRepertoire nested amplicon-rescue multiplex PCR (arm-PCR) platform from RNA. The public reads were quality trimmed at Q25 with fastp and then assembled into clones with MiXCR by TCRdb, keeping productive beta chains. Merged by CDR3 protein, the rows form single entries marked with the most common genes and DNA. For this sample there are 150,000 to 200,000 distinct CDR3 sequences; about 32% appear just once. The ten largest clones take up around 20% of the sample. Sequencing was performed on glioma tissue, nonneoplastic brain tissue, or PBMCs (not recorded which). All receptors come from a human donor with low-grade glioma or glioblastoma, undergoing nonglioma brain surgery, or in good health (not recorded which).

J is TRBJ2-7 and V is TRBV12-3 or TRBV12-4, with D hard to call. The ends were cut back, 1 base at V and 2 bases at J, with 9 bases in the middle. This CDR3 is 14 amino acids long. The CDR3 here is CASSLGPQAYEQYF. CDR3 nucleotides: TGTGCCAGCAGTTTAGGTCCTCAGGCCTACGAGCAGTACTTC.

In this sample, this clonotype turned up many times. Sequence at one end of the junction differs from germline and may be a read error. The chain joins TRBV5-1 to TRBJ2-7, with 8 bases that match TRBD2. Germline values: CDR1 SGHRS, CDR2 YFSETQ. The CDR3 has 14 amino acids. CDR3 sequence (DNA): TGTGCCAGCAGTTTCAGCGGGAGCTCCTACGAGCAGTACTTC. This translates into CASSFSGSSYEQYF.

As for this clonotype: The junction differs from germline at one of its ends, possibly a read error. The V call is TRBV7-2, the J call TRBJ2-7; the match to TRBD2 covers 9 bases. The CDR3 totals 16 residues. The germline gives CDR1 SGHTA, CDR2 FQGNSA. The CDR3 is CVSSPQGREGFYEQYF. The CDR3 region has the DNA TGTGTCAGCAGCCCACAGGGGCGGGAGGGCTTCTACGAGCAGTACTTC.

The table lists this clonotype with many counts. The genes are TRBV2 and TRBJ1-2, with a possible D match to TRBD1 (5 bases). V lost 1 base to trimming and J lost 8 bases, with 17 bases between them. The CDR3 is 15 residues long. Germline CDR1 SNHLY, CDR2 FYNNEI. The CDR3 sequence is CASSEEIVAGQGYTF. As DNA, the CDR3 is TGTGCCAGCAGTGAAGAAATTGTGGCAGGGCAAGGCTACACCTTC.

Remarks on this clonotype: This clone may be a read error of a much larger clone one base away. This sequence joins TRBV24-1 and TRBJ1-2; 7 bases are shared with TRBD1. This CDR3 is 17 amino acids long. Germline V CDR1 and CDR2: KGHDR, SFDVKD. CDR3 nucleotide sequence: TGTGCCACCAGTCTGGGGACAGCTGTGGGGGGTAACCATGGCTACACCTTC. Protein product: CATSLGTAVGGNHGYTF.

V usage is TRBV6-1 and J usage is TRBJ2-7, with a possible D match to TRBD2 (6 bases). This CDR3 has 16 amino acids. Germline CDR1 MNHNS, CDR2 SASEGT. Trimming pared 6 bases from V and 3 bases from J, leaving 21 bases between. CDR3 nucleotides: TGTGCCAGCAGCCCGGCCCTGGCGGGATGTCACTACGAGCAGTACTTC. Amino acids: CASSPALAGCHYEQYF.

The V gene is TRBV6-1, the J gene TRBJ1-1, with 8 nucleotides matching TRBD1. The CDR3 is made up of 15 amino acids. The trim removed 9 bases at V and 6 bases at J, leaving 15 bases unmatched. From germline, CDR1 is MNHNS and CDR2 SASEGT. The DNA of the CDR3 is TGTGCCAGTGTGACAGGGGTAGGCATCGTCGCTGAAGCTTTCTTT. It encodes CASVTGVGIVAEAFF.

On this clonotype: This clone may be a read error of a much larger clone one base away. The chain carries TRBV20-1 and TRBJ2-1; 12 nucleotides align to TRBD2. The CDR3 sequence is 16 residues long. Germline-derived CDR1 and CDR2 are DFQATT and SNEGSKA (reference sequence). The CDR3 nucleotides read TGCAGTTCTAGAGATCTTACTAGCGGGAGGAGGGATGAGCAGTTCTTC. Translation: CSSRDLTSGRRDEQFF.

For this clonotype: A single base separates this from a much larger clone, so it may be a read error. The J gene is TRBJ1-1, the V gene TRBV4-1; possibly TRBD1 for D (6 bases). Germline CDR1 MGHRA, CDR2 YSYEKL. CDR3 length equals 14 residues. Trimming took 6 bases from V and 6 from J, leaving 17 bases between them. The CDR3 nucleotides read TGCGCCAGCAGACGGTCTGGGGGGGCCCCTGAAGCTTTCTTT. The encoded protein is CASRRSGGAPEAFF.

The sample holds many counts of this clonotype. The chain is built from TRBV7-2 and TRBJ1-5, with D unresolved. The length of the CDR3 is 12 residues. V gave up 6 bases and J gave up 7 bases, with 10 bases separating them. Per the germline V gene, CDR1 is SGHTA and CDR2 is FQGNSA. DNA for the CDR3: TGTGCCAGCAGTCCGCCGGGCCAGCCCCAGCATTTT. Residues: CASSPPGQPQHF.

Note on this clonotype: A much more abundant neighbour one base away suggests this may be a read error. The chain uses TRBV2 and TRBJ1-4, with TRBD1 matching over 7 bases. Germline V gene sequence: CDR1 SNHLY, CDR2 FYNNEI. This CDR3 region has 14 residues. CDR3 sequence: CAGSRRQGNEKLFF. CDR3 nucleotides: TGTGCCGGCAGTCGGAGACAGGGAAATGAAAAACTGTTTTTT.

The sample holds a few counts of this clonotype. This chain joins TRBV11-2 and TRBJ2-1; 11 nucleotides line up with TRBD2. Trimming removed 5 bases from V and 10 bases from J; junction bases left unmatched: 10. CDR1 SGHAT and CDR2 FQNNGV come from the germline V gene. The CDR3 runs to 15 residues. The CDR3 region is CASSELAGAFDEQFF. The CDR3 bases are TGTGCCAGCAGCGAACTAGCGGGAGCGTTCGACGAGCAGTTCTTC.

This clonotype was counted at least ten times. The chain joins TRBV20-1 to TRBJ2-5; 8 nucleotides align to TRBD2. The CDR3 spans 16 residues. V gave up 3 bases and J gave up 0 bases; unmatched junction bases: 9. The germline V gene encodes CDR1 DFQATT and CDR2 SNEGSKA (reference sequence). The CDR3 bases are TGCAGTGCTAGGCCCAGACTAGCGAGTTACCAAGAGACCCAGTACTTC. The encoded protein is CSARPRLASYQETQYF.

The V call is TRBV6-9, the J call TRBJ2-1; 8 bases map to TRBD2. This CDR3 comprises 15 residues. Germline lookup yields CDR1 MNHGY and CDR2 SVAAGI. Losses at the gene ends were 4 bases for V and 10 bases for J; bases not matched to a gene: 12. The CDR3, as DNA: TGTGCCAGCAGTTTCTTGAGCGGGAGCTCCTACGAGCAGTTCTTC. Translation gives CASSFLSGSSYEQFF.

In this sample, this clonotype turned up many times. J is TRBJ2-1 and V is TRBV28; 8 positions match TRBD2. CDR3 length: 15 amino acids. J was trimmed by 2 bases and V by 6 bases; bases with no gene match: 6. Per the germline V gene, CDR1 is MDHEN and CDR2 is SYDVKM. The CDR3 protein is CASRQLAETYNEQFF. The CDR3 DNA reads as TGTGCCAGCAGGCAACTAGCGGAGACCTACAATGAGCAGTTCTTC.

Many counts were recorded for this clonotype. This chain links TRBV5-8 with TRBJ2-7; TRBD2 is a possible D gene (6 bases). This CDR3 contains 14 residues. CDR1 is SGHTS and CDR2 is YDEGEE in the germline V gene. Trimming left V 2 bases short and J 2 bases short, with 11 bases between. The CDR3 DNA sequence: TGTGCCAGCAGCTTTGTTAGCGGAACCTACGAGCAGTACTTC. This encodes CASSFVSGTYEQYF.

This clonotype was counted ten times or more. The chain combines TRBV6-2 or TRBV6-3 with TRBJ2-1, with TRBD2 matching 9 bases. CDR3 length: 17 residues. The V and J ends lost 6 bases and 5 bases, in that order; junction bases with no gene match: 14. Per the germline V gene, CDR1 is MNHEY and CDR2 is SVGEGT. CDR3 loop: CASSQIFSGSADNEQFF. The CDR3 coding sequence is TGTGCCAGCAGCCAGATCTTTAGCGGGAGTGCGGACAATGAGCAGTTCTTC.

This clonotype was recorded many times. V is TRBV19 and J is TRBJ1-5; D uncertain. Per the germline V gene, CDR1 is LNHDA and CDR2 is SQIVND (reference sequence). CDR3 length: 12 amino acids. Deletions cut 6 bases from V and 3 bases from J, with 6 bases between. The CDR3 DNA sequence: TGTGCCAGTAGCCAGGCCAATCAGCCCCAGCATTTT. This encodes CASSQANQPQHF.

Remarks on this clonotype: This may arise from a read error, as a much more abundant clone is one base away. The chain couples TRBV6-1 to TRBJ2-1, with D possibly matching TRBD2 (6 bases). The CDR3 sequence is 16 residues long. Trimming stripped 6 bases from V and 8 bases from J, with 23 bases between. Germline V gene lookup returns CDR1 MNHNS and CDR2 SASEGT. This chain's CDR3 is CASRCVLALGPDEQFF. The DNA of the CDR3 is TGTGCCAGCAGGTGCGTTCTAGCGCTCGGCCCTGATGAGCAGTTCTTC.

For this clonotype: A much larger clone lies a single base off, so this may be a read error. V gene TRBV6-1 combines with J gene TRBJ2-5; 7 bases are a match to TRBD2. The CDR3 loop spans 17 amino acids. With V trimmed by 6 bases and J by 11 bases, 24 bases remained unmatched. Germline V lookup: CDR1 MNHNS, CDR2 SASEGT. CDR3 bases: TGTGCCAGCAGCCCCCCGGCGGGGAGGGAGGGCTACAATGAGCAGTACTTC. This gives the protein CASSPPAGREGYNEQYF.

V gene TRBV6-2 or TRBV6-3 combines with J gene TRBJ2-1; tentative D call: TRBD1 (6 bases). The CDR3 sequence is 15 residues long. Trimming took off 5 bases at V and 3 bases at J, with 14 bases between the two ends. Germline CDR1 is MNHEY and CDR2 is SVGEGT. The CDR3 region has the DNA TGTGCCAGCAGTCCCCTTCAGGGGAACTACAATGAGCAGTTCTTC. Translating it yields CASSPLQGNYNEQFF.

This clonotype showed up many times. This chain uses TRBV6-1 with TRBJ2-6; 7 nucleotides agree with TRBD1. Per the germline V gene, CDR1 is MNHNS and CDR2 is SASEGT. With 7 bases clipped from V and 4 bases from J, the junction kept 19 bases outside the gene matches. The CDR3 contains 19 residues. CDR3 sequence reads: CASTRHRDRISSGANVLTF. CDR3 nucleotide sequence: TGTGCCAGCACGCGCCACCGGGACAGAATATCTTCAGGGGCCAACGTCCTGACTTTC.